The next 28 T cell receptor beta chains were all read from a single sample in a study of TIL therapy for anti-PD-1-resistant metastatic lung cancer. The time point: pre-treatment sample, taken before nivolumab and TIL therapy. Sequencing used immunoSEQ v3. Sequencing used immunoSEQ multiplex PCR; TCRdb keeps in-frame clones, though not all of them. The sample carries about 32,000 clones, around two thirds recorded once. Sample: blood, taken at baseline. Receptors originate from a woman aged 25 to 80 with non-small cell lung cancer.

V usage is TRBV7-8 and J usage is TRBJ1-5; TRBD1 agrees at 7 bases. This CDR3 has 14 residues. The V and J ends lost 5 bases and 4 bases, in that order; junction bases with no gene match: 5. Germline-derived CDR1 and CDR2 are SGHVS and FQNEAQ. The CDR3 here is CASSERDRNQPQHF. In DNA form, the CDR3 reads TGTGCCAGCAGCGAAAGGGACAGAAATCAGCCCCAGCATTTT.

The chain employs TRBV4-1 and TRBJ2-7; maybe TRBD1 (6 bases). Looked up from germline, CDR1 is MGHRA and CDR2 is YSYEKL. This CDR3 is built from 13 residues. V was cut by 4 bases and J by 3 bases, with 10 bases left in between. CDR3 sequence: CASSPEDSYEQYF. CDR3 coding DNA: TGCGCCAGCAGCCCCGAGGACAGCTACGAGCAGTACTTC.

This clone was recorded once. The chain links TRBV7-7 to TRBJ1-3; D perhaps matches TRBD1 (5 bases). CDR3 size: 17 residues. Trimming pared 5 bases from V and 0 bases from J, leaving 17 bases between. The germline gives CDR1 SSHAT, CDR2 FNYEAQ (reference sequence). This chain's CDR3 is CASSPGVLRSSGNTIYF. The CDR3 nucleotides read TGTGCCAGCAGCCCGGGGGTCCTGCGCAGCTCTGGAAACACCATATATTTT.

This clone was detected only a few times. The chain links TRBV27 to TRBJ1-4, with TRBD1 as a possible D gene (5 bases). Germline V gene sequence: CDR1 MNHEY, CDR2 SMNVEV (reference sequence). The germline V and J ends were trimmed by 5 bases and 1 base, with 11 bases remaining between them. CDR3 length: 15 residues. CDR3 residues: CASSPQGLTNEKLFF. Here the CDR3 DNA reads TGTGCCAGCAGTCCTCAGGGATTAACTAATGAAAAACTGTTTTTT. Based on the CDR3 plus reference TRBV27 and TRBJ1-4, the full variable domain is EAQVTQNPRYLITVTGKKLTVTCSQNMNHEYMSWYRQDPGLGLRQIYYSMNVEVTDKGDVPEGYKVSRKEKRNFPLILESPSPNQTSLYFCASSPQGLTNEKLFFGSGTQLSVL.

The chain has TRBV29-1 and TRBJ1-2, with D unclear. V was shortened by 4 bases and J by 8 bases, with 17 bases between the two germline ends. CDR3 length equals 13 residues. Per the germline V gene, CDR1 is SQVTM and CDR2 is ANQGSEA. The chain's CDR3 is CSVAQTEGWGYTF. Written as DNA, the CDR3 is TGCAGCGTTGCCCAGACCGAGGGTTGGGGCTACACCTTC.

This CDR3 is CASSKAFNEQFF. The CDR3 DNA follows: TGCGCCAGCAGCAAAGCCTTCAATGAGCAGTTCTTC. The chain uses TRBV5-1 and TRBJ2-1, with D uncertain. The ends were cut back, 4 bases at V and 6 bases at J, with 8 bases in the middle. The germline gives CDR1 SGHRS, CDR2 YFSETQ. There are 12 residues in the CDR3.

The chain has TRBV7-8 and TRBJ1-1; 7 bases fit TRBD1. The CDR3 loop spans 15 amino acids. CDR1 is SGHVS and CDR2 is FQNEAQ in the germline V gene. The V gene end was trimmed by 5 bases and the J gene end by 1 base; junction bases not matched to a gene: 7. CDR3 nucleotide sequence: TGTGCCAGCAGCGGTATCCGGGACAGGAACACTGAAGCTTTCTTT. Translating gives CASSGIRDRNTEAFF. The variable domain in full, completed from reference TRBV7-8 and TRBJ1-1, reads GAGVSQSPRYKVAKRGQDVALRCDPISGHVSLFWYQQALGQGPEFLTYFQNEAQLDKSGLPSDRFFAERPEGSVSTLKIQRTQQEDSAVYLCASSGIRDRNTEAFFGQGTRLTVV.

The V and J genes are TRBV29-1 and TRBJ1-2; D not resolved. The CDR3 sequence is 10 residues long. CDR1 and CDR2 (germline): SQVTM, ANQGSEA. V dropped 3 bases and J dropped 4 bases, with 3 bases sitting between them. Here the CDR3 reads CSVEGYGYTF. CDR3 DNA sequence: TGCAGCGTTGAGGGCTATGGCTACACCTTC.

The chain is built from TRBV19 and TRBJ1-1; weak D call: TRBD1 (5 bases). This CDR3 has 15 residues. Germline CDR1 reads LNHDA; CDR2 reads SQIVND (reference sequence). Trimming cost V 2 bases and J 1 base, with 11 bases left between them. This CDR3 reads CASSIQGQGNTEAFF. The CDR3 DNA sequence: TGTGCCAGTAGTATACAGGGCCAGGGGAACACTGAAGCTTTCTTT.

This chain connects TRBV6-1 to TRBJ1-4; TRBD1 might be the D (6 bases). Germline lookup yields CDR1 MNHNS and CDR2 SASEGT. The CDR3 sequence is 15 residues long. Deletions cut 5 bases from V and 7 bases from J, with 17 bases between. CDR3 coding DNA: TGTGCCAGCAGTATGACAGGCTGGGAACGTGAAAAACTGTTTTTT. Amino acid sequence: CASSMTGWEREKLFF.

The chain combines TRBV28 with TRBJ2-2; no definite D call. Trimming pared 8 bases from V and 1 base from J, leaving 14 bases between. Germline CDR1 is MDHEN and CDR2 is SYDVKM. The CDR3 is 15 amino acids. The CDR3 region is CASLTTEWNTGELFF. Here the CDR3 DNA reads TGTGCCAGCCTAACCACGGAGTGGAACACCGGGGAGCTGTTTTTT.

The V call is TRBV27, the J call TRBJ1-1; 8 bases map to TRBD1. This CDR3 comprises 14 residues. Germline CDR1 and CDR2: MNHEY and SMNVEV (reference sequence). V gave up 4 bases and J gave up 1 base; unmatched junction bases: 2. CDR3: CASSSQGANTEAFF. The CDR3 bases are TGTGCCAGCAGTTCCCAGGGGGCGAACACTGAAGCTTTCTTT.

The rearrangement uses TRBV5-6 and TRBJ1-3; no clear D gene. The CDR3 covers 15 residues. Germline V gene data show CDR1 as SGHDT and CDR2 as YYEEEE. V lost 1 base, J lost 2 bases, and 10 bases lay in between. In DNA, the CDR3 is TGTGCCAGCAGCTTGAATCCCGGGCCTGGAAACACCATATATTTT. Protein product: CASSLNPGPGNTIYF. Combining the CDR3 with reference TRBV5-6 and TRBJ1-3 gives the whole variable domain DAGVTQSPTHLIKTRGQQVTLRCSPKSGHDTVSWYQQALGQGPQFIFQYYEEEERQRGNFPDRFSGHQFPNYSSELNVNALLLGDSALYLCASSLNPGPGNTIYFGEGSWLTVV.

CDR3 residues: CASSPSPGLANTGELFF. The CDR3 DNA sequence: TGTGCCAGCAGCCCTTCGCCGGGACTAGCGAACACCGGGGAGCTGTTTTTT. This chain links TRBV11-1 with TRBJ2-2, with TRBD2 matching over 8 bases. V was clipped by 5 bases and J by 0 bases; unmatched bases: 8. The CDR3 spans 17 residues. Germline CDR1 SGHAT, CDR2 FQDESV (reference sequence). The full variable domain, with the rest looked up from reference TRBV11-1 and TRBJ2-2, is EAEVAQSPRYKITEKSQAVAFWCDPISGHATLYWYRQILGQGPELLVQFQDESVVDDSQLPKDRFSAERLKGVDSTLKIQPAELGDSAMYLCASSPSPGLANTGELFFGEGSRLTVL.

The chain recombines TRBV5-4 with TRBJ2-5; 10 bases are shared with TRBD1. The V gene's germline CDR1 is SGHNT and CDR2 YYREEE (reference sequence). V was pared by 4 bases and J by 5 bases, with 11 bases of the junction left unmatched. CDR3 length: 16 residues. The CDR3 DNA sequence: TGTGCCAGCAGCACTCGAAGACAGGGGGCGCGGGAGACCCAGTACTTC. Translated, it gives CASSTRRQGARETQYF. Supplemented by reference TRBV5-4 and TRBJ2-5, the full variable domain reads ETGVTQSPTHLIKTRGQQVTLRCSSQSGHNTVSWYQQALGQGPQFIFQYYREEENGRGNFPPRFSGLQFPNYSSELNVNALELDDSALYLCASSTRRQGARETQYFGPGTRLLVL.

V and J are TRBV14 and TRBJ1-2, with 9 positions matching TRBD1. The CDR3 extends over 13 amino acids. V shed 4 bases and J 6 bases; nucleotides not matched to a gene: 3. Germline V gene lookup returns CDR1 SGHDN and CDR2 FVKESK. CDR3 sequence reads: CASSRTGGNGYTF. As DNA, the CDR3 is TGTGCCAGCAGCCGTACAGGGGGCAATGGCTACACCTTC.

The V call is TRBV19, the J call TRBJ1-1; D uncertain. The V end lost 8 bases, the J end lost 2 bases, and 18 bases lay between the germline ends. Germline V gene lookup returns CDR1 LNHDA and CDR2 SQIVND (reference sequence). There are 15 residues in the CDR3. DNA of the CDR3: TGTGCCAGTGAACTTTCACGATTCGGAAACACTGAAGCTTTCTTT. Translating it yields CASELSRFGNTEAFF.

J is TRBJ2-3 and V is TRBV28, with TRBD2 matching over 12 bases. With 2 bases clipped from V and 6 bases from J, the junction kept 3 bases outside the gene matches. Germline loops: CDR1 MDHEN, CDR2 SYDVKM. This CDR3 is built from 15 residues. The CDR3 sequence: CASSLRTSGIDTQYF. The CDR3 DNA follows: TGTGCCAGCAGTTTAAGGACTAGCGGGATTGATACGCAGTATTTT. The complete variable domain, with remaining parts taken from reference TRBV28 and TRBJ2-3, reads DVKVTQSSRYLVKRTGEKVFLECVQDMDHENMFWYRQDPGLGLRLIYFSYDVKMKEKGDIPEGYSVSREKKERFSLILESASTNQTSMYLCASSLRTSGIDTQYFGPGTRLTVL.

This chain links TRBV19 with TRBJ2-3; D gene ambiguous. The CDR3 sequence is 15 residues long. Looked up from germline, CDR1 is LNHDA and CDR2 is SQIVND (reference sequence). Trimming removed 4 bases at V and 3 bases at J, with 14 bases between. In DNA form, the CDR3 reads TGTGCCAGTAGTAAGACTCCCCAGGTGACAGATACGCAGTATTTT. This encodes CASSKTPQVTDTQYF.

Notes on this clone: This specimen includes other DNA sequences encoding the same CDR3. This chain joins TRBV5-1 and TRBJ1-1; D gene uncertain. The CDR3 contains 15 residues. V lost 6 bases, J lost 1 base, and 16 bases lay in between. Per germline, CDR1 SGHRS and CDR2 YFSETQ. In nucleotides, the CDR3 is TGCGCCAGCATGGAACAGACTCAAGGGAACACTGAAGCTTTCTTT. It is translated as CASMEQTQGNTEAFF.

The CDR3 loop is CASSLGTGGWQTQYF. The CDR3, as DNA: TGTGCCAGCAGCTTAGGCACAGGGGGCTGGCAGACCCAGTACTTC. The J gene is TRBJ2-5, the V gene TRBV11-2; 9 nucleotides match TRBD1. V lost 1 base, J lost 6 bases, and 6 bases stayed unmatched. CDR3 length: 15 amino acids. CDR1 and CDR2 from the germline V gene are SGHAT and FQNNGV.

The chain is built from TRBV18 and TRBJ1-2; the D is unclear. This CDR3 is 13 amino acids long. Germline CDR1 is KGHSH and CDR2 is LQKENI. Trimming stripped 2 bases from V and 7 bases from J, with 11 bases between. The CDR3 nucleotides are TGTGCCAGCTCACCAATTATGGAGGGTGGCTACACCTTC. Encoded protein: CASSPIMEGGYTF.

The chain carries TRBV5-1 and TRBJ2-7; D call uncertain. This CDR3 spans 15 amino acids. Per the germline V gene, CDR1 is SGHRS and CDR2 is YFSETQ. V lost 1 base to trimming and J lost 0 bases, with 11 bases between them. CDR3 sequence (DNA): TGCGCCAGCAGCTTGCGCAGTGTCGGCTCCTACGAGCAGTACTTC. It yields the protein CASSLRSVGSYEQYF.

In nucleotides, the CDR3 is TGTGCCAGCAGCCTGGGTCAGGGGTTTAATGAAAAACTGTTTTTT. Its translation: CASSLGQGFNEKLFF. This chain joins TRBV2 and TRBJ1-4; D possibly corresponds to TRBD1 (6 bases). This CDR3 has 15 residues. Trimming stripped 6 bases from V and 4 bases from J, with 15 bases between. Per germline, CDR1 SNHLY and CDR2 FYNNEI. Complete variable domain (other parts from reference TRBV2 and TRBJ1-4): EPEVTQTPSHQVTQMGQEVILRCVPISNHLYFYWYRQILGQKVEFLVSFYNNEISEKSEIFDDQFSVERPDGSNFTLKIRSTKLEDSAMYFCASSLGQGFNEKLFFGSGTQLSVL.

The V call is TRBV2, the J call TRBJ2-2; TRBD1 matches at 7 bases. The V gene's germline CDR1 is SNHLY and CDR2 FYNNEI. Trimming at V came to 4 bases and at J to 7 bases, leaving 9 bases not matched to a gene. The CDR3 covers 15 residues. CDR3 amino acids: CASSGGGLFNGELFF. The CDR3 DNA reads TGTGCCAGCAGTGGAGGGGGCCTTTTTAACGGGGAGCTGTTTTTT. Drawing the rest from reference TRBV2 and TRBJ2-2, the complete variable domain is EPEVTQTPSHQVTQMGQEVILRCVPISNHLYFYWYRQILGQKVEFLVSFYNNEISEKSEIFDDQFSVERPDGSNFTLKIRSTKLEDSAMYFCASSGGGLFNGELFFGEGSRLTVL.

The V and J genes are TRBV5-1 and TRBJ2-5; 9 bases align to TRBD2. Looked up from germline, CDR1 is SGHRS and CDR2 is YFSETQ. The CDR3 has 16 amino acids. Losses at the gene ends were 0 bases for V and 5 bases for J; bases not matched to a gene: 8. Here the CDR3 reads CASSLGGLAGSETQYF. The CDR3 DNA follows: TGCGCCAGCAGCTTGGGAGGTCTAGCGGGATCCGAGACCCAGTACTTC.

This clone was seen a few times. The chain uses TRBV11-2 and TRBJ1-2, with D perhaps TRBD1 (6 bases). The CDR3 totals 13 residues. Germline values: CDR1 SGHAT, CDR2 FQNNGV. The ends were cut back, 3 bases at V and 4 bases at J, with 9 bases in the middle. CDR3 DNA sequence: TGTGCCAGCAGCTTCGACAGGCCCTATGGCTACACCTTC. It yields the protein CASSFDRPYGYTF.

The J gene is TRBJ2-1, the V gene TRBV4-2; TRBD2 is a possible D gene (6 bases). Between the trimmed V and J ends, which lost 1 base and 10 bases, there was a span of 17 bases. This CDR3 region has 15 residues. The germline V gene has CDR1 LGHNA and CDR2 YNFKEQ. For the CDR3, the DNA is TGTGCCAGCAGCCAAGTCCAGCGGGTAGGCGGAGAGCAGTTCTTC. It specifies CASSQVQRVGGEQFF.